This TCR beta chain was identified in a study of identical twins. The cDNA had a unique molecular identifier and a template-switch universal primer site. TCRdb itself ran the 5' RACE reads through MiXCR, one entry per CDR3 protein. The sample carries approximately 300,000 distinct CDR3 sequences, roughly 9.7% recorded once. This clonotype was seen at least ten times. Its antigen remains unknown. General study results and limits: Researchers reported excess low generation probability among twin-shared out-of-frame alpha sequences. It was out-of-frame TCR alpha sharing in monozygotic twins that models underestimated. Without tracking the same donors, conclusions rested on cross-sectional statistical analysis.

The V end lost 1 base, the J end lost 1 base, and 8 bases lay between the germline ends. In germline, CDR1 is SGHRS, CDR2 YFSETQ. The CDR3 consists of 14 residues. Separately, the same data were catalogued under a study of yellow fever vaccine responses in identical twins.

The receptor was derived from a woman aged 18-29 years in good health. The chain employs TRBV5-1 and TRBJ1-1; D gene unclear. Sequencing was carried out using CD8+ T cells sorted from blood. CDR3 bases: TGCGCCAGCAGCTTGTCAGGCCAGAACACTGAAGCTTTCTTT. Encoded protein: CASSLSGQNTEAFF.